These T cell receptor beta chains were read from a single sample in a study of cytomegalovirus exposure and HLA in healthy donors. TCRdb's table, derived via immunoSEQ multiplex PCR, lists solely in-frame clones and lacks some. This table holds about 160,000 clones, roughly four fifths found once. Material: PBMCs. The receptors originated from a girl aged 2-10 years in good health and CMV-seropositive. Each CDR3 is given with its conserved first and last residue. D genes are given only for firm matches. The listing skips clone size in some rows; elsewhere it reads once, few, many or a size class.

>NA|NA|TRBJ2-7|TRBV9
TGTGCCAGCAGCGCCTCCTTCGGCCAGGCCTCCTACGAGCAGTACTTC
CASSASFGQASYEQYF
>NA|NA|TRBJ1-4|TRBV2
TGTGCCAGCAGTGAAGGAGGGGGGGCTGGTGAAAAACTGTTTTTT
CASSEGGGAGEKLFF
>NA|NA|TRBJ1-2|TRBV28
TGTGCCAGCAGCCGACAGGAATTCTATGGCTACACCTTC
CASSRQEFYGYTF
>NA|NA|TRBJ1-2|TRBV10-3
TGTGCCATCAGTGAGTCGATTTCGTGGACTGACTATGGCTACACCTTC
CAISESISWTDYGYTF
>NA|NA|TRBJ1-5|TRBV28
TGTGCCAGCAGTTCGGGAGGAGGAGGCAATCAGCCCCAGCATTTT
CASSSGGGGNQPQHF
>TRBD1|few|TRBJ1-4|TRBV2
TGTGCCAGCAGTGAAGGACAGGGCGATGAAAAACTGTTTTTT
CASSEGQGDEKLFF
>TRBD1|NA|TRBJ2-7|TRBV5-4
TGTGCCAGCAGTTCTCGGGGACAGGGTCGATACGAGCAGTACTTC
CASSSRGQGRYEQYF
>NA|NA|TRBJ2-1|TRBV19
TGTGCCAGTAGTAACTTATACAATGAGCAGTTCTTC
CASSNLYNEQFF
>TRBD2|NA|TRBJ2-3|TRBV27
TGTGCCAGCAGGAAGGCTAGCGGGAGTTTTTCAGATACGCAGTATTTT
CASRKASGSFSDTQYF
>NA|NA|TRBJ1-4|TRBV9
TGTGCCAGCACCGCCTCCGGTGCAACTAATGAAAAACTGTTTTTT
CASTASGATNEKLFF
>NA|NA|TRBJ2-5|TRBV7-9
TGTGCCAGCAGCCCCCCAAGCGCGGGAAGGGAGACCCAGTACTTC
CASSPPSAGRETQYF
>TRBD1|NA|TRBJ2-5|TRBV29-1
TGCAGCTCCTGGACAGGGGAGACCCAGTACTTC
CSSWTGETQYF
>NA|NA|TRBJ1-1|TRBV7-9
TGTGCCAGCAGTACAGGGAACACTGAAGCTTTCTTT
CASSTGNTEAFF
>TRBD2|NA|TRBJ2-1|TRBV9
TGTGCCAGCAGCGTAGGGCAAGCGGGAGACCTCTACAATGAGCAGTTCTTC
CASSVGQAGDLYNEQFF
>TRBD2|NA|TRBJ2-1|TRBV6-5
TGTGCCAGCAGCTCTAGCGGGAGGGGCGAGCAGTTCTTC
CASSSSGRGEQFF
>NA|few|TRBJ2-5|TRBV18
TGTGCCAGCTCACCATGGGGGAGGACACAAGAGACCCAGTACTTC
CASSPWGRTQETQYF
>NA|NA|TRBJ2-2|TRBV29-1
TGCAGCGTTGAAGTAGAGAGTTTTAACACCGGGGAGCTGTTTTTT
CSVEVESFNTGELFF
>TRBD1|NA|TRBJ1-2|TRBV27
TGTGCCAGCAGCAGGGCAGGGGGTAGAGGCTACACCTTC
CASSRAGGRGYTF
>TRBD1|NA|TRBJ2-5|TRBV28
TGTGCCAGCAGTTTACGGACAGGGGGTGATACCCAGTACTTC
CASSLRTGGDTQYF
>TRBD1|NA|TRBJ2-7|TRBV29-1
TGCAGCGCCACCGACCGGGACAGGGGGCCCGAGCAGTACTTC
CSATDRDRGPEQYF
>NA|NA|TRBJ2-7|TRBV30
TGTGCCTGCATTTTGGGGGGCTACGAGCAGTACTTC
CACILGGYEQYF
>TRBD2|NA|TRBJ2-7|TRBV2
TGTGCCAGCAGTGAGTCCCTGACTAGCGAGTACTACGAGCAGTACTTC
CASSESLTSEYYEQYF
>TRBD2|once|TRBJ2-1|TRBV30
TGTGCCTGGAGTTTTCTGCGGGAGTCCGATGAGCAGTTCTTC
CAWSFLRESDEQFF
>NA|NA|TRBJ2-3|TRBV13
TGTGCCAGCAGGATTGGACAGACTAGCACAGATACGCAGTATTTT
CASRIGQTSTDTQYF
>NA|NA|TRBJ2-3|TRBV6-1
TGTGCCAGCATATCAGCGTATAGCACAGATACGCAGTATTTT
CASISAYSTDTQYF
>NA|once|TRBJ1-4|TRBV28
TGTGCCAGCAGTTTAAGGGGGTACAATGAAAAACTGTTTTTT
CASSLRGYNEKLFF
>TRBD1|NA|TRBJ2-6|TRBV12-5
TGTGCTAGTGGTTTGCCTCGGACAGGGGCAACGGGGGCCAACGTCCTGACTTTC
CASGLPRTGATGANVLTF
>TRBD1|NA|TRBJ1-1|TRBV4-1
TGCGCCAGCAGCATTCGACAGGGGAGTACTGAAGCTTTCTTT
CASSIRQGSTEAFF